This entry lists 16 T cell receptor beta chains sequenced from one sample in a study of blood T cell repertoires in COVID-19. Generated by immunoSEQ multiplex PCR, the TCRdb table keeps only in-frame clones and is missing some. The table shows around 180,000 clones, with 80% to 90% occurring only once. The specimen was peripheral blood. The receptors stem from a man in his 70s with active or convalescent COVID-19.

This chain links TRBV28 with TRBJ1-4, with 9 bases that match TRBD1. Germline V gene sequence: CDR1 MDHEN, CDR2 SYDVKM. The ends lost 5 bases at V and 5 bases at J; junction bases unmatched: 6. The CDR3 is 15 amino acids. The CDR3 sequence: CASSPPGQGNEKLFF. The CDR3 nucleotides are TGTGCCAGCAGTCCCCCCGGACAGGGGAATGAAAAACTGTTTTTT. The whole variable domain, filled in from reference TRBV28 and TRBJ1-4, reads DVKVTQSSRYLVKRTGEKVFLECVQDMDHENMFWYRQDPGLGLRLIYFSYDVKMKEKGDIPEGYSVSREKKERFSLILESASTNQTSMYLCASSPPGQGNEKLFFGSGTQLSVL.

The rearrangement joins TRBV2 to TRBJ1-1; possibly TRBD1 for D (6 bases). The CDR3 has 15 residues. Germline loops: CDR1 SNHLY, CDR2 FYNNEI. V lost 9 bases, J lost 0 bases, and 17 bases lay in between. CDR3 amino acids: CASLRAGELNTEAFF. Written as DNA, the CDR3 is TGTGCCAGTCTCAGGGCAGGGGAATTGAACACTGAAGCTTTCTTT.

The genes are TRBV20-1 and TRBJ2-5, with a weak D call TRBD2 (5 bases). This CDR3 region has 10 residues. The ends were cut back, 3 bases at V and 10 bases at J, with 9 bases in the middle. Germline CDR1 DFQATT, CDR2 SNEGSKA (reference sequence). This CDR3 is CSARGGSQYF. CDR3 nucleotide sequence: TGCAGTGCTAGGGGTGGGAGCCAGTACTTC.

The DNA for the CDR3 is TGTGCCAGCAGCCTTATGGTACAGGCCACCGGGGAGCTGTTTTTT. It specifies CASSLMVQATGELFF. V is TRBV7-2 and J is TRBJ2-2, with D maybe TRBD1 (5 bases). Germline assignment: CDR1 SGHTA and CDR2 FQGNSA. The CDR3 is 15 amino acids. With 5 bases removed from V and 4 bases from J, the gap between germline ends came to 14 bases.

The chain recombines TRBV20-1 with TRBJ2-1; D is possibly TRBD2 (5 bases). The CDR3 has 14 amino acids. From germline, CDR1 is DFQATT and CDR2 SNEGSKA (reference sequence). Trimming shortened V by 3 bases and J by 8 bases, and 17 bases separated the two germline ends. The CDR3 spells CSASPGGPRDEQFF. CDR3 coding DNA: TGCAGTGCTAGTCCCGGCGGCCCGAGGGATGAGCAGTTCTTC.

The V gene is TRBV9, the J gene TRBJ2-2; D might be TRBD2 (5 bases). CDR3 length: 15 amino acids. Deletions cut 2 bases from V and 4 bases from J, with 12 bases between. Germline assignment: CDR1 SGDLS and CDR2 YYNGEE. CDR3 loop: CASSVGGSFTGELFF. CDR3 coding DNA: TGTGCCAGCAGCGTGGGTGGGAGTTTCACCGGGGAGCTGTTTTTT.

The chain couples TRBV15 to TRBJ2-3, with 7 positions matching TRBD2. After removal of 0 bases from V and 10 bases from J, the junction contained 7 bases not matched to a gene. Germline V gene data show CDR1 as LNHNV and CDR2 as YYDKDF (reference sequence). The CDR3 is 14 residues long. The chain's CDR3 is CATSRDRGVAAQYF. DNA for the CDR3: TGTGCCACCAGCAGAGATCGGGGGGTAGCAGCGCAGTATTTT.

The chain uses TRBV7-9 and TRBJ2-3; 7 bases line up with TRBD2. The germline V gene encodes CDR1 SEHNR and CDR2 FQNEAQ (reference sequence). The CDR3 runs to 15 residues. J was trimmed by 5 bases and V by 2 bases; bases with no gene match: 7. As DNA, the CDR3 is TGTGCCAGCAGCTTAAGGGGAGGGGTTGGAGATACGCAGTATTTT. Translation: CASSLRGGVGDTQYF. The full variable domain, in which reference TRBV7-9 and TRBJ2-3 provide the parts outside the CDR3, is DTGVSQNPRHKITKRGQNVTFRCDPISEHNRLYWYRQTLGQGPEFLTYFQNEAQLEKSRLLSDRFSAERPKGSFSTLEIQRTEQGDSAMYLCASSLRGGVGDTQYFGPGTRLTVL.

CDR3 bases: TGTGCCAGCAGCAAAGGGGGAGCGGGGGGGAGCACAGATACGCAGTATTTT. It yields the protein CASSKGGAGGSTDTQYF. V and J are TRBV21-1 and TRBJ2-3; the D segment call TRBD2 is taken from the table without a DNA check. TRBV21-1 is a recognized pseudogene. The CDR3 has 17 amino acids.

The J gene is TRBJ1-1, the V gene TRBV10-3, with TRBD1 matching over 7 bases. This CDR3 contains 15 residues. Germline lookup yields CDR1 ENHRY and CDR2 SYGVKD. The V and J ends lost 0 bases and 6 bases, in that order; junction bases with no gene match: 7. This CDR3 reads CAISESIDRDAEAFF. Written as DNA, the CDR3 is TGTGCCATCAGTGAGTCTATAGACAGGGACGCTGAAGCTTTCTTT.

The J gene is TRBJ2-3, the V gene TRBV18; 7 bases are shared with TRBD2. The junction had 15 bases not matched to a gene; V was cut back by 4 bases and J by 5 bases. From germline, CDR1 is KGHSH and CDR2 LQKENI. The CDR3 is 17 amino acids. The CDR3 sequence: CASSHLSGTTGGDTQYF. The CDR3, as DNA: TGTGCCAGCTCACATCTTAGTGGGACGACGGGGGGAGATACGCAGTATTTT.

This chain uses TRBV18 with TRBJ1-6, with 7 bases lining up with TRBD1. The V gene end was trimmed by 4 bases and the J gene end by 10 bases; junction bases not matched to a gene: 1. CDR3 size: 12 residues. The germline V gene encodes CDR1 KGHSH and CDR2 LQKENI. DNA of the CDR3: TGTGCCAGCTCACTGGGACAGTCACCCCTCCACTTT. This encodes CASSLGQSPLHF.

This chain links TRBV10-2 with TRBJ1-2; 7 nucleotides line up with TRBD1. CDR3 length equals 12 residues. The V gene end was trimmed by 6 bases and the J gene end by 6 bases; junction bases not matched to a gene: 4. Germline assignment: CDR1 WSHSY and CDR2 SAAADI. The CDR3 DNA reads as TGCGCCAGCAGCAGACAGGGTGATGGCTACACCTTC. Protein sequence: CASSRQGDGYTF.

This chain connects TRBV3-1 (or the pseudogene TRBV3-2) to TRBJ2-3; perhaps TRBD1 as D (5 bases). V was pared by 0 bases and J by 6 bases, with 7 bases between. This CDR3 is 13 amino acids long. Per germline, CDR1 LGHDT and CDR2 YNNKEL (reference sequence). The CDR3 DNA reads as TGTGCCAGCAGCCAAGATGACAGCGATACGCAGTATTTT. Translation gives CASSQDDSDTQYF.

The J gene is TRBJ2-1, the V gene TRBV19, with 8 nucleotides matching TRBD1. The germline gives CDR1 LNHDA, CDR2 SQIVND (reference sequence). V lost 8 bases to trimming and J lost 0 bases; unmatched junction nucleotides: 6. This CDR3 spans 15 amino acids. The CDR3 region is CASGRTGSSYNEQFF. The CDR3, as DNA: TGTGCCAGTGGTAGGACAGGGAGCTCCTACAATGAGCAGTTCTTC.

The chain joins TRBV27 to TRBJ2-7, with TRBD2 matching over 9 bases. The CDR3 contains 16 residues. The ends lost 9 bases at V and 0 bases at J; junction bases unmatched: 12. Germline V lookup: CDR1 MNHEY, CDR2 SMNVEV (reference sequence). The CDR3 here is CASTSRSGSASYEQYF. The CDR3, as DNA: TGTGCCAGTACCTCTCGTAGCGGGAGCGCCTCCTACGAGCAGTACTTC.